The clone carrying this TCR beta chain has a single count. This entry comes from a study of OX40 agonist ivuxolimab in advanced cancers. Study overall: The dose-escalation cohort was about 83% male, with a mean age of approximately 61 years, ranging roughly 20 to 90.

Assay used: immunoSEQ multiplex PCR; TCRdb lists only in-frame clones, some missing. The repertoire holds about 69,000 clones, with more than 85% as singletons. Trimming cost V 5 bases and J 7 bases; bases outside gene matches: 8. Germline CDR1 SGHAT, CDR2 FQNNGV. The CDR3 sequence is 17 residues long. The material was CD4+ or CD8+ T cells sorted from blood, obtained in a trial of the OX40 agonist ivuxolimab. The sequence was collected from an adult with an advanced solid tumor such as melanoma, head and neck, liver or kidney cancer. The J gene is TRBJ2-1, the V gene TRBV11-2; 16 positions match TRBD2. CDR3 residues: CASSKGLAGGVVNEQFF. The DNA for the CDR3 is TGTGCCAGCAGCAAGGGACTAGCGGGAGGGGTGGTGAATGAGCAGTTCTTC.